The present entry profiles one TCR beta chain with its context. This specimen belongs to a study of T cells in localized non-small cell lung cancer. TCRdb keeps only in-frame clones here, not all; method: immunoSEQ multiplex PCR. The sample has about 79,000 clones, roughly 91% seen once. This CDR3 spans 13 amino acids. The V gene's germline CDR1 is MNHNY and CDR2 SVGAGI (reference sequence). V was shortened by 7 bases and J by 5 bases, with 12 bases between the two germline ends. This TCR was sampled from a woman aged 35 to 70 with stage I squamous cell lung carcinoma. The gene calls are TRBV6-6 and TRBJ1-3; maybe TRBD1 (5 bases). The sample here was peripheral blood, taken before any cancer treatment. CDR3 sequence reads: CASIGTDRNTIYF. The DNA of the CDR3 is TGTGCCAGCATAGGGACCGACAGAAACACCATATATTTT.